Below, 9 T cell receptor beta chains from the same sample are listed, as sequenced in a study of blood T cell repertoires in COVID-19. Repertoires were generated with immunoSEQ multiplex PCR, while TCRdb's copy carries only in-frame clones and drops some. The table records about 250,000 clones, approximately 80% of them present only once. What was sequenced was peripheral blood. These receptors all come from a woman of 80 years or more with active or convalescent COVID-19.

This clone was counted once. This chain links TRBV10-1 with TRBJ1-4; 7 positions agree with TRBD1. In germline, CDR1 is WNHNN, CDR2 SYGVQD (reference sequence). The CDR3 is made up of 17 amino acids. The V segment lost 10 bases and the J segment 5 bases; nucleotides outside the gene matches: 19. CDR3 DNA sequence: TGCGCCACTACTTATAACCCCGACAGGGTATCAAATGAAAAACTGTTTTTT. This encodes CATTYNPDRVSNEKLFF.

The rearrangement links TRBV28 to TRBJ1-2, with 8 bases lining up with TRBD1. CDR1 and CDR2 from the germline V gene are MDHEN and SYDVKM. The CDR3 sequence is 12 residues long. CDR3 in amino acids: CASTDREYGYTF. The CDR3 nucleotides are TGTGCTAGTACGGACAGGGAGTATGGCTACACCTTC.

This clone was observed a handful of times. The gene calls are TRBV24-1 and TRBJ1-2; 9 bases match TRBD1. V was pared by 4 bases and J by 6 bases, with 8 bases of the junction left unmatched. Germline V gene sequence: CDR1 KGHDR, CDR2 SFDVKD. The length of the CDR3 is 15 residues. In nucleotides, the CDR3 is TGTGCCACCAGTGACCCTGGGACAGGGAGTAATGGCTACACCTTC. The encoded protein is CATSDPGTGSNGYTF.

This CDR3 reads CASSIDRAEAFF. Written as DNA, the CDR3 is TGTGCCAGCAGCATTGACAGGGCTGAAGCTTTCTTT. J is TRBJ1-1 and V is TRBV7-9; 7 bases line up with TRBD1. This CDR3 contains 12 residues. CDR1 and CDR2 (germline): SEHNR, FQNEAQ (reference sequence). The V gene end was trimmed by 5 bases and the J gene end by 6 bases; junction bases not matched to a gene: 3.

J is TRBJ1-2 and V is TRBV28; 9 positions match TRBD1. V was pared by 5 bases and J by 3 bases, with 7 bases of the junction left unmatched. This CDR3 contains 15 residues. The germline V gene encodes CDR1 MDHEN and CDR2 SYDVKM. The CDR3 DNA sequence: TGTGCCAGCAGTCCAGGGGACAGGGTTTACTATGGCTACACCTTC. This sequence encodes CASSPGDRVYYGYTF.

This chain's CDR3 is CASSSPGQVDGYTF. In nucleotides, the CDR3 is TGTGCCAGCAGCTCACCGGGACAGGTCGATGGCTACACCTTC. The chain combines TRBV7-9 with TRBJ1-2, with 8 bases lining up with TRBD1. The V segment lost 4 bases and the J segment 6 bases; nucleotides outside the gene matches: 7. Looked up from germline, CDR1 is SEHNR and CDR2 is FQNEAQ (reference sequence). The CDR3 covers 14 residues.

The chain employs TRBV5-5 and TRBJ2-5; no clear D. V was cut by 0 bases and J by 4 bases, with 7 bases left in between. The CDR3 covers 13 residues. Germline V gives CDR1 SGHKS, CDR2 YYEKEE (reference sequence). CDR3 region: CASSLVAGETQYF. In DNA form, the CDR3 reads TGTGCCAGCAGCTTGGTAGCCGGAGAGACCCAGTACTTC.

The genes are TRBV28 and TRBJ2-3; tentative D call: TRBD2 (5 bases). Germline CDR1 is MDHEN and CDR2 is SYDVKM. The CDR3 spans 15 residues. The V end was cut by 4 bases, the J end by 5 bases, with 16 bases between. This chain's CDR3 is CASSSHEGVGDTQYF. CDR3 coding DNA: TGTGCCAGCAGTTCACATGAGGGAGTGGGAGATACGCAGTATTTT.

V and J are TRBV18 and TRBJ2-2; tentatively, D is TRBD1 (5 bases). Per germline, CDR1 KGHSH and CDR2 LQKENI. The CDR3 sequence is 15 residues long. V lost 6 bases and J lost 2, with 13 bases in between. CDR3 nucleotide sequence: TGTGCCAGCTCCTACGACCAGGGTAACACCGGGGAGCTGTTTTTT. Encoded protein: CASSYDQGNTGELFF.